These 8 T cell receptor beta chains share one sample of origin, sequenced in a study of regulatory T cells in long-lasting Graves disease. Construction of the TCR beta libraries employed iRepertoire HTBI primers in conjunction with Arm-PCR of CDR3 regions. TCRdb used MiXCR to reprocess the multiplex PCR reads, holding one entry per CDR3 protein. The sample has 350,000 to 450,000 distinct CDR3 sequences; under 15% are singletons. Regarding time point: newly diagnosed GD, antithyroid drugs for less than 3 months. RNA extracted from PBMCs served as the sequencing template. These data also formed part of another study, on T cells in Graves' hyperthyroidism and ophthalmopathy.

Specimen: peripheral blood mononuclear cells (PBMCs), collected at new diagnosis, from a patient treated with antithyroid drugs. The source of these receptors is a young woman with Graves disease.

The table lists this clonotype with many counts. The CDR3 region is CSASGLARNEQFF. CDR3 in DNA: TGCAGTGCCTCCGGACTAGCGCGGAATGAGCAGTTCTTC. The rearrangement links TRBV20-1 to TRBJ2-1, with 9 nucleotides matching TRBD2. This CDR3 region has 13 residues. Trimming removed 6 bases from V and 7 bases from J; junction bases left unmatched: 7. The V gene's germline CDR1 is DFQATT and CDR2 SNEGSKA (reference sequence).

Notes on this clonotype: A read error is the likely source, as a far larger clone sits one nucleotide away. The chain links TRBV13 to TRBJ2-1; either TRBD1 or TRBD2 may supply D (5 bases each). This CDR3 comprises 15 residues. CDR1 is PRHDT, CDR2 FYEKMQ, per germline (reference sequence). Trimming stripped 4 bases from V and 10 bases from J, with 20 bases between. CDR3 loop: CASSSTSGSSYEQFF. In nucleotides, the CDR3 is TGTGCCAGCAGCTCTACTTCAGGGAGCTCCTACGAGCAGTTCTTC.

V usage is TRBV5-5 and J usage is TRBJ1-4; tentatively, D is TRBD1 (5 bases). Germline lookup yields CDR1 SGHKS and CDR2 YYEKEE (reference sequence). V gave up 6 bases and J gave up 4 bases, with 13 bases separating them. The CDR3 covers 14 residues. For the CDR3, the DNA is TGTGCCAGCACCCTGGGGGGGGGTAATGAAAAACTGTTTTTT. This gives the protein CASTLGGGNEKLFF. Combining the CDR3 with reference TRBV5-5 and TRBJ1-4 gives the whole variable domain DAGVTQSPTHLIKTRGQQVTLRCSPISGHKSVSWYQQVLGQGPQFIFQYYEKEERGRGNFPDRFSARQFPNYSSELNVNALLLGDSALYLCASTLGGGNEKLFFGSGTQLSVL.

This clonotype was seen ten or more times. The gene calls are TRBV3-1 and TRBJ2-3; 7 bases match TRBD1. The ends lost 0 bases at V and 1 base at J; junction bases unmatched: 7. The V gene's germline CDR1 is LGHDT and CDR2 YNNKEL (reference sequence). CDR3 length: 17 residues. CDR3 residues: CASSQDPRTGRTDTQYF. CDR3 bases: TGTGCCAGCAGCCAAGATCCAAGGACAGGACGCACAGATACGCAGTATTTT.

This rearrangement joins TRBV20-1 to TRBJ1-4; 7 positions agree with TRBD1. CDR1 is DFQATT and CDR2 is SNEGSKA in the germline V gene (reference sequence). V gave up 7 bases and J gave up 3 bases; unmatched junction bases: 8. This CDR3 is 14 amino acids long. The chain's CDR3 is CSVKRGLANEKLFF. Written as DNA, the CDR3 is TGCAGTGTTAAGAGGGGGCTTGCTAATGAAAAACTGTTTTTT.

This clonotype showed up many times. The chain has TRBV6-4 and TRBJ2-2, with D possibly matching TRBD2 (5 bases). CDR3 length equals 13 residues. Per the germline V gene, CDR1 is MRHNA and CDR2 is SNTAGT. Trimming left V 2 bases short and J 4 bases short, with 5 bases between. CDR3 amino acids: CASSDGSTGELFF. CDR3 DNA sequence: TGTGCCAGCAGTGACGGGAGCACCGGGGAGCTGTTTTTT.

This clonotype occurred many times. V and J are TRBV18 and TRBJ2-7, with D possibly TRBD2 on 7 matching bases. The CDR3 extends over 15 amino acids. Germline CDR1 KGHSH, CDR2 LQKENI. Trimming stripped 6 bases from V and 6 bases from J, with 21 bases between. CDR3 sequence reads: CASSRGRESSVEQYF. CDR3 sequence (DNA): TGTGCCAGCTCCCGGGGGCGGGAGTCTTCTGTCGAGCAGTACTTC.

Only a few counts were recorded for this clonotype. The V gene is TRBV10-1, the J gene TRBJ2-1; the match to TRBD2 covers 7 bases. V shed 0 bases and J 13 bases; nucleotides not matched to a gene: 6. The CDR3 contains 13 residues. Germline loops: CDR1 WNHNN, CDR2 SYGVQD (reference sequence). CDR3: CASSESPAGTQFF. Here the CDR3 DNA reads TGCGCCAGCAGTGAGTCCCCAGCGGGGACCCAGTTCTTC.